The clone carrying this T cell receptor beta chain showed up just a few times. The antigen is not known. It was healthy bone marrow donors who served as donors. The sample belongs to a study of cytomegalovirus exposure and HLA in healthy donors. Study findings and constraints: Later analysis reportedly placed an Asian-associated ancestry cluster below the roughly 700-donor mean in N-insertions. The majority of TCR sequences were rare, yet some public TCRs appeared in many donors.

The CDR3 is made up of 16 amino acids. Trimming took off 4 bases at V and 6 bases at J, with 21 bases between the two ends. The PCR contained 60 Vbeta and 13 Jbeta primers. Sequenced by immunoSEQ multiplex PCR; TCRdb stores in-frame clones only, minus some. The sample includes about 140,000 clones, around 77% of them seen just once. Specimen: PBMCs. This receptor was obtained from a man in his thirties or forties in good health and CMV-seronegative. The rearrangement links TRBV23-1 to TRBJ1-2; possibly TRBD1 for D (5 bases). TRBV23-1 is an open reading frame, and its role is uncertain. The CDR3 bases are TGCGCCAGCAGTCCGCTCGGGGGATGGGGTACCGATGGCTACACCTTC. Its protein product is CASSPLGGWGTDGYTF.